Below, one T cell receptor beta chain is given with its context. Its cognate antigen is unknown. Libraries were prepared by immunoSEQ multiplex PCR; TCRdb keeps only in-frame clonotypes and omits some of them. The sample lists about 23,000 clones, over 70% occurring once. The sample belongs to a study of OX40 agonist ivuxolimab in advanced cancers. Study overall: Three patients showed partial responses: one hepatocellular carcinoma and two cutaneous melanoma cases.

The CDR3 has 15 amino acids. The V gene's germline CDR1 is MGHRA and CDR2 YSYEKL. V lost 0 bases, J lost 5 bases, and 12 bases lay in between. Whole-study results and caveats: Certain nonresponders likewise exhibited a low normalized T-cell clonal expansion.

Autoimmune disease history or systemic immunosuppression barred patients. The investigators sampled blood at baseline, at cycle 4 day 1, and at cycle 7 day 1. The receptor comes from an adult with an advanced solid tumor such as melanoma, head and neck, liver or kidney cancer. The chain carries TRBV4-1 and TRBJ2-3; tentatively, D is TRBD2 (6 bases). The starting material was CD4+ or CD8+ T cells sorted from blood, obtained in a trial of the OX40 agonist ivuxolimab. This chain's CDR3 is CASSQDRGVEDTQYF. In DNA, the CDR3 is TGCGCCAGCAGCCAAGATCGCGGGGTGGAAGATACGCAGTATTTT.